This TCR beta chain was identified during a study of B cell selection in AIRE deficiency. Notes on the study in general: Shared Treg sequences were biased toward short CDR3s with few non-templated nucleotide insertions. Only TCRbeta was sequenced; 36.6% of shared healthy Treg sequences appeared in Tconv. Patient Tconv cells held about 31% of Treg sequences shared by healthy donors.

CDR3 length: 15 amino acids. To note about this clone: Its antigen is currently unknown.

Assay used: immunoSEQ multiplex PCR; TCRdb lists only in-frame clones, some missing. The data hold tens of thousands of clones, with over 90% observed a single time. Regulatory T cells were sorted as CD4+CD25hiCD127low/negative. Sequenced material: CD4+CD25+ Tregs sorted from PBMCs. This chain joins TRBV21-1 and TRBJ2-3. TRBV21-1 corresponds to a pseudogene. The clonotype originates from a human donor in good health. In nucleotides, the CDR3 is TGTGCCAGCAGCAAAAAAATAGGTGGCGCAGATACGCAGTATTTT. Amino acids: CASSKKIGGADTQYF.